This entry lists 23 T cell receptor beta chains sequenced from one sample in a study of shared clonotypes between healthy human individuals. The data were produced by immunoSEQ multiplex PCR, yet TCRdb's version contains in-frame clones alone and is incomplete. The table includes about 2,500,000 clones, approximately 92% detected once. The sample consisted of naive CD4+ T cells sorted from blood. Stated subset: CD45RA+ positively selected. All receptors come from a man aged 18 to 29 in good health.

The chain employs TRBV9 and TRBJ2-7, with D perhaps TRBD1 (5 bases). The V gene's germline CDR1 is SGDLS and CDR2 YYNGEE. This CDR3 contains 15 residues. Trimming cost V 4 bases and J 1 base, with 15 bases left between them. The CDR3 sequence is CASSPRQSSSYEQYF. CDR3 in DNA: TGTGCCAGCAGCCCGCGACAGAGTTCTTCCTACGAGCAGTACTTC.

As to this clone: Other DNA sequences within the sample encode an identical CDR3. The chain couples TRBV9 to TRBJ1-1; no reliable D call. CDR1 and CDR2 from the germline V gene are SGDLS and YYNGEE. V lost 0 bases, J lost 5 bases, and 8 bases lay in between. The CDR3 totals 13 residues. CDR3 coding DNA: TGTGCCAGCAGCGTAGGAACGGGAACTGAAGCTTTCTTT. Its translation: CASSVGTGTEAFF.

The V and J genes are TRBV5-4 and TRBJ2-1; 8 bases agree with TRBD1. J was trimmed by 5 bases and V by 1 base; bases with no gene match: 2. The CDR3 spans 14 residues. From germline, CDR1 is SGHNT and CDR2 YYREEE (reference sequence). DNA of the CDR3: TGTGCCAGCAGCTTGTTGGACAGGGACAATGAGCAGTTCTTC. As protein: CASSLLDRDNEQFF.

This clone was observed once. The CDR3 DNA follows: TGTGCCAGCAGCCTCGGCGGGAGTAGCTGGTACGAGCAGTACTTC. Its translation: CASSLGGSSWYEQYF. The V gene is TRBV14, the J gene TRBJ2-7; 7 nucleotides agree with TRBD2. The CDR3 contains 15 residues. Germline loops: CDR1 SGHDN, CDR2 FVKESK. V trimming: 4 bases; J trimming: 4 bases; junction bases outside the gene matches: 10. The full variable domain, completed using reference TRBV14 and TRBJ2-7, is EAGVTQFPSHSVIEKGQTVTLRCDPISGHDNLYWYRRVMGKEIKFLLHFVKESKQDESGMPNNRFLAERTGGTYSTLKVQPAELEDSGVYFCASSLGGSSWYEQYFGPGTRLTVT.

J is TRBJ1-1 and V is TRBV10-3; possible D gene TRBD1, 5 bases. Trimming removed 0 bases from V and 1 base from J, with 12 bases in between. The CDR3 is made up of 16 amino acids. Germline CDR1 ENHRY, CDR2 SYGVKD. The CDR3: CAISESGPGKNTEAFF. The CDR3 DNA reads TGTGCCATCAGTGAGTCGGGACCGGGCAAGAACACTGAAGCTTTCTTT.

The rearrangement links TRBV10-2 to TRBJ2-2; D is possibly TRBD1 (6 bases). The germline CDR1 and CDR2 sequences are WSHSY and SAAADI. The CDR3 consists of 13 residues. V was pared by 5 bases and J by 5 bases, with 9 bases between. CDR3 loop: CASSPDRTGELFF. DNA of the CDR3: TGCGCCAGCAGTCCGGACAGAACCGGGGAGCTGTTTTTT.

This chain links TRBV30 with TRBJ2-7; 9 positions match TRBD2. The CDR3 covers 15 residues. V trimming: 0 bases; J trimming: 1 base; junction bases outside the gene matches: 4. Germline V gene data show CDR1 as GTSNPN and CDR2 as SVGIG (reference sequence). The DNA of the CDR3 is TGTGCCTGGAGTGTATTTGCGGGGGGGTCCTACGAGCAGTACTTC. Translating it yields CAWSVFAGGSYEQYF.

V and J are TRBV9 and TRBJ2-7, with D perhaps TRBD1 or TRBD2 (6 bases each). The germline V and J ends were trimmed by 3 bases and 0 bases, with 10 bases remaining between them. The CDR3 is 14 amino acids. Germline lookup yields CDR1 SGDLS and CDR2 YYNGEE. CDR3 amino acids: CASSAGAHSYEQYF. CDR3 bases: TGTGCCAGCAGCGCGGGGGCGCACTCCTACGAGCAGTACTTC.

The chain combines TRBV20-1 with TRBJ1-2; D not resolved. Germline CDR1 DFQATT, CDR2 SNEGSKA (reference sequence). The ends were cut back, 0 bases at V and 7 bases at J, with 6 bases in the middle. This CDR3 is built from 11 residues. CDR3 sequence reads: CSARDLGGYTF. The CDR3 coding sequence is TGCAGTGCTAGAGATCTGGGTGGCTACACCTTC.

The CDR3 DNA follows: TGTGCCAGTAGCCTAAGGCAGGGGTGGGACTATGGCTACACCTTC. It codes for CASSLRQGWDYGYTF. The rearrangement links TRBV19 to TRBJ1-2; TRBD1 is a possible D gene (6 bases). The CDR3 loop spans 15 amino acids. V lost 6 bases to trimming and J lost 3 bases, with 17 bases between them. Germline values: CDR1 LNHDA, CDR2 SQIVND (reference sequence).

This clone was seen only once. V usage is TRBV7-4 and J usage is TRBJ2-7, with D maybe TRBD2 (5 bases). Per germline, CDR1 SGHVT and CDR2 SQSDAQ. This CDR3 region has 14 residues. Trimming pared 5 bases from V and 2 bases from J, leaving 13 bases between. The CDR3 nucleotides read TGTGCCAGCAGCGCCCCCACGGGAACCTACGAGCAGTACTTC. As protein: CASSAPTGTYEQYF.

This CDR3 is CASSSGTRGGASTDTQYF. CDR3 in DNA: TGTGCCAGCAGCTCAGGGACTAGGGGGGGCGCTAGCACAGATACGCAGTATTTT. V usage is TRBV13 and J usage is TRBJ2-3; 8 bases fit TRBD2. V shed 4 bases and J 0 bases; nucleotides not matched to a gene: 12. Germline CDR1 reads PRHDT; CDR2 reads FYEKMQ (reference sequence). This CDR3 comprises 18 residues.

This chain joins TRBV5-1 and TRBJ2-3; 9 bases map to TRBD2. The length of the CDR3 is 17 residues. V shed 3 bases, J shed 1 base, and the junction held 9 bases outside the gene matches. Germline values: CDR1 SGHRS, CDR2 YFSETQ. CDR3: CASSYNIAGARTDTQYF. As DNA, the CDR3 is TGCGCCAGCAGCTATAATATAGCGGGAGCACGCACAGATACGCAGTATTTT.

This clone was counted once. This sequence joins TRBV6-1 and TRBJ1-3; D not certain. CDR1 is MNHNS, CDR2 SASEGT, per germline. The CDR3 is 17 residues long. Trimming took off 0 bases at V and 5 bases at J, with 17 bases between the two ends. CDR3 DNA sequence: TGTGCCAGCAGTGAAGCGCTCGCCGGCTCGAAAAGAAACACCATATATTTT. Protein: CASSEALAGSKRNTIYF.

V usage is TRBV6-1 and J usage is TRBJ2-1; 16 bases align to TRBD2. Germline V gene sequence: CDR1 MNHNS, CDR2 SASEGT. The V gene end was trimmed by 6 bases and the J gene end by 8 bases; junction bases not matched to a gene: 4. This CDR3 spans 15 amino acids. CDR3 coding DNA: TGTGCCAGCAGGGATGGGACTAGCGGGAGGGATGAGCAGTTCTTC. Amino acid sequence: CASRDGTSGRDEQFF.

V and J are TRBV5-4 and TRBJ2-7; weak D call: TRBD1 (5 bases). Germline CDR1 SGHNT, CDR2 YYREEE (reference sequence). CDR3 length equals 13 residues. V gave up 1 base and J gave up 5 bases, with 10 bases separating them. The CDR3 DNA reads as TGTGCCAGCAGCTTGAAGAAGGACAACGAGCAGTACTTC. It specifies CASSLKKDNEQYF.

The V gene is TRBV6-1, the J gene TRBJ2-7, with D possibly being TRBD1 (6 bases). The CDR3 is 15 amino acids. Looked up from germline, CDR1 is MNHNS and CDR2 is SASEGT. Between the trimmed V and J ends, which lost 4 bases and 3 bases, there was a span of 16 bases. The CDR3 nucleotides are TGTGCCAGCAGTGGCCCCCCGGACAGCAGCTACGAGCAGTACTTC. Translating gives CASSGPPDSSYEQYF.

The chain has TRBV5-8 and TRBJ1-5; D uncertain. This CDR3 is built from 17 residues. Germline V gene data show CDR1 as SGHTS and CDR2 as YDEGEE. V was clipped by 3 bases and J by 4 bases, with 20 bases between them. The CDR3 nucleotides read TGTGCCAGCAGCTCTTTAATGTGGTCAGCCCAGAATCAGCCCCAGCATTTT. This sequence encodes CASSSLMWSAQNQPQHF.

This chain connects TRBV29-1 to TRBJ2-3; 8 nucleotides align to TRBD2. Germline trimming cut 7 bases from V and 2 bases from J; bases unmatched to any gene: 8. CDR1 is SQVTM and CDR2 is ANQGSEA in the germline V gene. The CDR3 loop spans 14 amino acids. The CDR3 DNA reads TGCAGCGCATCCCTCGGGGGGGCCACAGATACGCAGTATTTT. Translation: CSASLGGATDTQYF.

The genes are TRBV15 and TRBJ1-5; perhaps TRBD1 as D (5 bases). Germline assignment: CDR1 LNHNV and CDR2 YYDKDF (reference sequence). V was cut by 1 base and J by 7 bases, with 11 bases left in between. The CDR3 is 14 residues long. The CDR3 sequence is CATSRGGAVQPQHF. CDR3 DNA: TGTGCCACCAGCAGAGGAGGGGCAGTACAGCCCCAGCATTTT.

The CDR3 DNA follows: TGTGCCAGTAGACCTGACATGTCAACAGATACGCAGTATTTT. Translating it yields CASRPDMSTDTQYF. The genes are TRBV19 and TRBJ2-3; no clear D. The CDR3 has 14 residues. Germline CDR1 and CDR2: LNHDA and SQIVND (reference sequence). V lost 6 bases, J lost 3 bases, and 13 bases lay in between.

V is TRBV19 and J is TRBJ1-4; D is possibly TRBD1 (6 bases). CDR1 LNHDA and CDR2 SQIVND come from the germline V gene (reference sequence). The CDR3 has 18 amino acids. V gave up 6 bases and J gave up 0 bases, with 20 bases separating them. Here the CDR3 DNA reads TGTGCCAGTAGCAGACAGGCATCGTCATACTCAACTAATGAAAAACTGTTTTTT. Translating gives CASSRQASSYSTNEKLFF.

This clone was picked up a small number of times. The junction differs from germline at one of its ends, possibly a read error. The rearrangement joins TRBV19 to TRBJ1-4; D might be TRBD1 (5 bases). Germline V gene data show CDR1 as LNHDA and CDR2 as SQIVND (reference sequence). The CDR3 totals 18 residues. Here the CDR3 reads CASSLEGPWDATNEKLFF. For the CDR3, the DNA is TGTGCCAGTAGTCTAGAGGGCCCTTGGGACGCAACTAATGAAAAACTGTTTTTT. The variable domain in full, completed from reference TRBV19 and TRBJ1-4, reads DGGITQSPKYLFRKEGQNVTLSCEQNLNHDAMYWYRQDPGQGLRLIYYSQIVNDFQKGDIAEGYSVSREKKESFPLTVTSAQKNPTAFYLCASSLEGPWDATNEKLFFGSGTQLSVL.